This TCR beta chain was captured in a study of siplizumab effects on memory and regulatory T cells. The study's findings and limits: Mappable alloreactive CD4+ clones averaged approximately 62% Treg-derived with siplizumab versus about 27% in controls. Apparently more diverse than memory cells, naive T cells also seemed major alloresponse contributors.

The assay was immunoSEQ multiplex PCR, and TCRdb's table has in-frame clones only and misses some. The sample has approximately 68,000 clones, less than 95% seen once. V shed 3 bases and J shed 5 bases, with 13 bases lying between them. CDR1 and CDR2 (germline): MNHNS, SASEGT. The CDR3 spans 14 residues. In its sample, this clone was seen a few times. Antigen specificity is unknown. The TCR sequence derives from a human donor in good health. The sequenced material came from CD8+ T cells sorted from blood. This chain uses TRBV6-1 with TRBJ1-2, with a tentative D call TRBD1 (6 bases). The CDR3, as DNA: TGTGCCAGCAGTGACAGGGGAGTATGGTATGGCTACACCTTC. Translating gives CASSDRGVWYGYTF.